The source of this T cell receptor (beta chain) is a study of control samples from healthy donors and cancer patients. Germline V gene data show CDR1 as MDHEN and CDR2 as SYDVKM. The CDR3 extends over 19 amino acids. The ends were cut back, 6 bases at V and 2 bases at J, with 27 bases in the middle. Here immunoSEQ multiplex PCR was the method, and the copy in TCRdb shows in-frame clones only, minus some. The sample contains around 110,000 clones, 85% to 90% of which appear only once. The sample consisted of PBMCs. This chain links TRBV28 with TRBJ2-3; a possible D gene is TRBD2 (6 bases). This TCR came from a woman aged 45-65 years with colorectal cancer. The CDR3 DNA is TGTGCCAGCAGGGACCGAGGTTGGGAGGCAGGGAAAAACACAGATACGCAGTATTTT. This gives the protein CASRDRGWEAGKNTDTQYF.